Shown below are 25 T cell receptor beta chains from a single sample sequenced in a study of T-cell reconstitution after alpha-beta-depleted transplantation in children (dated by TCRdb to about 2016). Read against the paper, the sample's treatment or condition label means: allogeneic hematopoietic cell transplantation with graft depleted of TCRalphabeta T cells and CD19 B cells. The library was made by PCR. The sequencer listed for this sample is Illumina HiSeq 2500. To normalize quantification of the TCRbeta repertoire, the TCR libraries were built with molecular barcoding that relied on unique molecular identifiers. The public sequencing data were trimmed at Q25 with fastp and processed into clonotypes with MiXCR by TCRdb, which kept only in-frame beta chains. A single entry per CDR3 protein holds the most common genes and DNA from its merged rows. The sample data list around 670,000 distinct CDR3 sequences, and 13% of these were observed just once. Of the sample, around 0.76% falls within the top ten clones.

Sequencing used PBMCs, obtained before TCRalphabeta/CD19-depleted stem cell transplant. Source of these receptors: a girl aged 2 to 10 with congenital amegakaryocytic thrombocytopenia, due to receive a stem cell transplant.

This clonotype was picked up many times. The genes are TRBV20-1 and TRBJ1-5; D possibly corresponds to TRBD1 (5 bases). The germline gives CDR1 DFQATT, CDR2 SNEGSKA (reference sequence). The V end was cut by 2 bases, the J end by 1 base, with 9 bases between. The CDR3 sequence is 14 residues long. The CDR3 DNA reads TGCAGTGCTAGAAGGGGCGGGAGCAATCAGCCCCAGCATTTT. Its protein is CSARRGGSNQPQHF.

The chain joins TRBV20-1 to TRBJ2-1, with 7 bases that match TRBD1. J lost 9 bases, V lost 5 bases, and 19 bases had no gene match. Germline CDR1 and CDR2: DFQATT and SNEGSKA (reference sequence). CDR3 length equals 16 residues. The CDR3 DNA reads TGCAGTGCTGGTTTTTTTGACAGGGTCTCATACCCTGAGCAGTTCTTC. Protein: CSAGFFDRVSYPEQFF.

There are many counts of this clonotype. The chain links TRBV20-1 to TRBJ1-2; D gene ambiguous. Germline V gene sequence: CDR1 DFQATT, CDR2 SNEGSKA (reference sequence). Trimming stripped 0 bases from V and 4 bases from J, with 15 bases between. CDR3 length equals 15 residues. CDR3: CSARDFSSLVYGYTF. The CDR3 DNA sequence: TGCAGTGCTAGAGATTTTAGCAGCCTCGTCTATGGCTACACCTTC.

In this sample, this clonotype turned up a few times. It is unclear where the CDR3 begins or ends on the DNA, so no DNA is shown, and the CDR3 is as TCRdb lists it. The V and J genes are TRBV30 and TRBJ2-1; TRBD2 is the table's D call and was not checked against the DNA. Germline lookup yields CDR1 GTSNPN and CDR2 SVGIG (reference sequence). The CDR3 comprises 11 residues, both ends counted. The CDR3: CAWASGTSPFF.

This clonotype was counted a few times. The chain links TRBV29-1 to TRBJ1-4, with 9 positions matching TRBD1. V lost 8 bases, J lost 5 bases, and 9 bases stayed unmatched. The CDR3 loop spans 14 amino acids. The germline V gene has CDR1 SQVTM and CDR2 ANQGSEA. As DNA, the CDR3 is TGCAGCATTCGAGCGACAGGGGGGAATGAAAAACTGTTTTTT. Its protein product is CSIRATGGNEKLFF.

As concerns this clonotype: Just one base apart from a much larger clone, this may be a read error. The V and J genes are TRBV18 and TRBJ1-4, with D hard to call. Germline loops: CDR1 KGHSH, CDR2 LQKENI. The CDR3 extends over 15 amino acids. The DNA of the CDR3 is TGTGCCAGCTCACCACCAGCAGGAGAGGCTGAAAGACTGTTTTTT. Translating gives CASSPPAGEAERLFF.

This clonotype was picked up a small number of times. The CDR3 is CASSQDSYQPQHF. CDR3 bases: TGCGCCAGCAGCCAGGACAGTTATCAGCCCCAGCATTTT. This chain joins TRBV4-1 and TRBJ1-5, with D possibly matching TRBD1 (6 bases). Trimming removed 3 bases from V and 5 bases from J, with 8 bases in between. The CDR3 is 13 amino acids. CDR1 MGHRA and CDR2 YSYEKL come from the germline V gene.

The gene calls are TRBV5-1 and TRBJ1-1, with TRBD1 identical over 7 bases. The germline V gene encodes CDR1 SGHRS and CDR2 YFSETQ. The V and J ends lost 7 bases and 2 bases, in that order; junction bases with no gene match: 5. The CDR3 extends over 13 amino acids. The CDR3: CASGQGDNTEAFF. Here the CDR3 DNA reads TGCGCCAGCGGCCAGGGGGATAACACTGAAGCTTTCTTT. Using reference TRBV5-1 and TRBJ1-1 for the parts outside the CDR3, the full variable domain is KAGVTQTPRYLIKTRGQQVTLSCSPISGHRSVSWYQQTPGQGLQFLFEYFSETQRNKGNFPGRFSGRQFSNSRSEMNVSTLELGDSALYLCASGQGDNTEAFFGQGTRLTVV.

This clonotype was seen just once. A read error may be the cause here, since a much bigger clone is one base away. The CDR3 sequence is CNASLGTRTYEQYF. The CDR3 bases are TGCAATGCTAGCCTGGGGACTCGTACCTACGAGCAGTACTTC. V usage is TRBV20-1 and J usage is TRBJ2-7; tentative D call: TRBD2 (6 bases). This CDR3 is 14 amino acids long. Germline CDR1 is DFQATT and CDR2 is SNEGSKA (reference sequence).

The chain couples TRBV5-1 to TRBJ2-3; a possible D gene is TRBD1 (5 bases). The V end was cut by 4 bases, the J end by 2 bases, with 17 bases between. The V gene's germline CDR1 is SGHRS and CDR2 YFSETQ. The CDR3 runs 16 residues. As DNA, the CDR3 is TGCGCCAGCAGCCCGATAGACAGTGGCTACACAGATACGCAGTATTTT. Translating gives CASSPIDSGYTDTQYF.

This chain connects TRBV20-1 to TRBJ2-7, with 8 bases identical to TRBD1. V dropped 4 bases and J dropped 4; count of bases not matched to a gene: 9. Per germline, CDR1 DFQATT and CDR2 SNEGSKA (reference sequence). The CDR3 runs 14 residues. The CDR3: CSANAAGGYYEQYF. The CDR3 DNA follows: TGCAGTGCTAATGCGGCAGGGGGCTATTACGAGCAGTACTTC.

Many counts were recorded for this clonotype. The CDR3 sequence is CASSYGAELFF. The DNA for the CDR3 is TGTGCCAGCAGTTATGGAGCGGAGCTGTTTTTT. The chain uses TRBV6-2 or TRBV6-3 and TRBJ2-2; D uncertain. V was pared by 3 bases and J by 10 bases, with 6 bases between. The CDR3 runs to 11 residues. Per germline, CDR1 MNHEY and CDR2 SVGEGT.

This clonotype was seen a handful of times. The chain joins TRBV6-2 or TRBV6-3 to TRBJ2-3; TRBD2 might be the D (6 bases). There are 17 residues in the CDR3. V was pared by 5 bases and J by 3 bases, with 21 bases between. Germline V gene lookup returns CDR1 MNHEY and CDR2 SVGEGT. DNA for the CDR3: TGTGCCAGCAGTCAACCCTCTCAAGGAGGGGCGACAGATACGCAGTATTTT. Encoded protein: CASSQPSQGGATDTQYF.

This clonotype was found a few times. The chain carries TRBV2 and TRBJ2-7, with 7 nucleotides matching TRBD2. Germline V lookup: CDR1 SNHLY, CDR2 FYNNEI. The CDR3 has 12 amino acids. With V trimmed by 6 bases and J by 4 bases, 3 bases remained unmatched. In nucleotides, the CDR3 is TGTGCCAGCAGGGGAGGGAGGTACGAGCAGTACTTC. Protein: CASRGGRYEQYF.

Many counts were recorded for this clonotype. In nucleotides, the CDR3 is TGTGCCAGCAGCGATCGAATAGGAGACCCCTACGAGCAGTACTTC. Translation: CASSDRIGDPYEQYF. This chain links TRBV7-9 with TRBJ2-7; D is unresolved. CDR3 length equals 15 residues. V gave up 5 bases and J gave up 2 bases, with 16 bases separating them. From germline, CDR1 is SEHNR and CDR2 FQNEAQ (reference sequence).

A few counts support this clonotype. This chain uses TRBV30 with TRBJ1-5; D uncertain. In germline, CDR1 is GTSNPN, CDR2 SVGIG (reference sequence). There are 15 residues in the CDR3. With 3 bases removed from V and 3 bases from J, the gap between germline ends came to 15 bases. Written as DNA, the CDR3 is TGTGCCTGGAGCATGGGCCCCCTGGCCAATCAGCCCCAGCATTTT. The encoded protein is CAWSMGPLANQPQHF.

This clonotype has more than one count but fewer than ten. The chain has TRBV20-1 and TRBJ2-7; 11 bases align to TRBD2. Losses at the gene ends were 3 bases for V and 6 bases for J; bases not matched to a gene: 13. The CDR3 contains 16 residues. CDR1 DFQATT and CDR2 SNEGSKA come from the germline V gene (reference sequence). The CDR3 loop reads CSASIPGLAALGEQYF. Here the CDR3 DNA reads TGCAGTGCTAGCATCCCGGGACTAGCGGCCCTAGGCGAGCAGTACTTC.

J is TRBJ2-1 and V is TRBV11-2, with D possibly called TRBD1 or TRBD2 (5 bases each). Germline V lookup: CDR1 SGHAT, CDR2 FQNNGV. This CDR3 region has 15 residues. V was trimmed by 5 bases and J by 5 bases, leaving 16 bases between them. CDR3 DNA sequence: TGTGCCAGCAGCCTCGGCCCTGAGGGGCACAATGAGCAGTTCTTC. Residues: CASSLGPEGHNEQFF. The full variable domain, rest sourced from reference TRBV11-2 and TRBJ2-1, is EAGVAQSPRYKIIEKRQSVAFWCNPISGHATLYWYQQILGQGPKLLIQFQNNGVVDDSQLPKDRFSAERLKGVDSTLKIQPAKLEDSAVYLCASSLGPEGHNEQFFGPGTRLTVL.

The genes are TRBV4-1 and TRBJ2-1, with D maybe TRBD1 (6 bases). The germline gives CDR1 MGHRA, CDR2 YSYEKL. V lost 0 bases and J lost 8, with 8 bases in between. This CDR3 has 13 amino acids. This chain's CDR3 is CASSQDHRDEQFF. The DNA for the CDR3 is TGCGCCAGCAGCCAAGATCACAGGGATGAGCAGTTCTTC.

Of note for this clonotype: One junction end does not reproduce the germline sequence, and a read error may be involved. The V call is TRBV6-1, the J call TRBJ2-2, with TRBD1 identical over 9 bases. This CDR3 has 14 residues. Per the germline V gene, CDR1 is MNHNS and CDR2 is SASEGT. The CDR3 loop is CASRQGANTGELSF. CDR3 nucleotides: TGTGCCAGCAGACAGGGGGCCAACACCGGGGAGCTGTCTTTT.

This clonotype turned up a few times. V gene TRBV6-1 combines with J gene TRBJ2-7, with TRBD1 identical over 10 bases. CDR1 is MNHNS and CDR2 is SASEGT in the germline V gene. CDR3 size: 15 residues. The ends lost 6 bases at V and 4 bases at J; junction bases unmatched: 9. CDR3 bases: TGTGCCAGCAGGGCCAGGGACAGGGGCTCTTACGAGCAGTACTTC. This codes for CASRARDRGSYEQYF.

V gene TRBV20-1 combines with J gene TRBJ2-4, with 14 nucleotides matching TRBD2. The length of the CDR3 is 15 residues. V gave up 6 bases and J gave up 16 bases; unmatched junction bases: 17. Germline loops: CDR1 DFQATT, CDR2 SNEGSKA (reference sequence). The chain's CDR3 is CSAQKRLAGGPSSYF. CDR3 DNA: TGCAGTGCGCAGAAAAGACTAGCGGGAGGGCCCTCGTCCTACTTC.

This clonotype was picked up a small number of times. The chain employs TRBV6-2 or TRBV6-3 and TRBJ2-5; D might be TRBD2 (5 bases). V lost 6 bases and J 2 bases, leaving 10 bases between the germline ends. The CDR3 consists of 13 residues. Germline V gives CDR1 MNHEY, CDR2 SVGEGT. Here the CDR3 reads CASRRTLQETQYF. DNA for the CDR3: TGTGCCAGCAGACGGACTTTACAAGAGACCCAGTACTTC.

The chain joins TRBV5-1 to TRBJ2-1; 11 bases match TRBD2. This CDR3 contains 15 residues. The V segment lost 4 bases and the J segment 8 bases; nucleotides outside the gene matches: 8. Germline CDR1 reads SGHRS; CDR2 reads YFSETQ. CDR3 nucleotide sequence: TGCGCCAGCAGCGAGGTACTAGCGGGAGACGATGAGCAGTTCTTC. Translated, it gives CASSEVLAGDDEQFF.

This clonotype occurred a few times. The chain combines TRBV5-6 with TRBJ1-2, with a tentative D call TRBD1 (6 bases). This CDR3 comprises 15 residues. Germline V gene sequence: CDR1 SGHDT, CDR2 YYEEEE. Trimming took 9 bases from V and 4 from J, leaving 22 bases between them. The CDR3 DNA reads TGTGCCACCCAGAGGACAGATAGCCTTATCTATGGCTACACCTTC. Translation gives CATQRTDSLIYGYTF.